This T cell receptor (beta chain) was sequenced during a study of control samples from healthy donors and cancer patients. TCRdb's copy holds only in-frame clones and misses some; the assay was immunoSEQ multiplex PCR. This sample has some 170,000 clones, with around 96% found just once. The CDR3 sequence is 12 residues long. Germline assignment: CDR1 LNHDA and CDR2 SQIVND (reference sequence). V lost 7 bases and J 1 base, leaving 7 bases between the germline ends. The TCR originated in a woman aged 30 to 39 in good health. The sample consisted of blood. The V gene is TRBV19, the J gene TRBJ1-2; D is uncertain. CDR3 coding DNA: TGTGCCAGTAATTGGGGTAACTATGGCTACACCTTC. It yields the protein CASNWGNYGYTF. The full variable domain, in which reference TRBV19 and TRBJ1-2 provide the parts outside the CDR3, is DGGITQSPKYLFRKEGQNVTLSCEQNLNHDAMYWYRQDPGQGLRLIYYSQIVNDFQKGDIAEGYSVSREKKESFPLTVTSAQKNPTAFYLCASNWGNYGYTFGSGTRLTVV.